This T cell receptor (beta chain) was profiled in a study of T cells after somatic rescue of genetic block. Assay: immunoSEQ multiplex PCR; the TCRdb copy retains only in-frame clones and omits some. In the table there are roughly 71,000 clones, about nine tenths of which are singletons. Germline CDR1 and CDR2: LNHDA and SQIVND (reference sequence). V dropped 0 bases and J dropped 2 bases, with 23 bases sitting between them. The CDR3 loop spans 19 amino acids. The V gene is TRBV19, the J gene TRBJ2-7; TRBD1 is a possible D gene (6 bases). Sequences were obtained from peripheral blood mononuclear cells (PBMCs). The TCR originated in a man aged 25-45 years. For the CDR3, the DNA is TGTGCCAGTAGTATAGATCAGTGGAACAGGGTGGCTTTACCCTACGAGCAGTACTTC. Translating gives CASSIDQWNRVALPYEQYF.